This T cell receptor beta chain was profiled in a study of CD8 T cells in Susac syndrome. An amount of RNA that ranged from roughly 0.45 to 1 ug was reverse transcribed with random hexamers. Each CDR3 protein is one row after TCRdb ran MiXCR on the immunoSEQ multiplex PCR reads. This sample yields some 200,000 distinct CDR3 sequences, of which approximately 95% are seen a single time; 0.16% belongs to the top ten. The CDR3 loop spans 13 amino acids. Germline V gene data show CDR1 as SGHRS and CDR2 as YFSETQ. V lost 4 bases to trimming and J lost 1 base, with 8 bases between them. The sample consisted of CD8+ T cells from PBMCs. The sequence came from a human donor with Susac syndrome. The chain uses TRBV5-1 and TRBJ1-1; D ambiguous. CDR3 nucleotides: TGCGCCAGCAGCCCAGAAGCGAACACTGAAGCTTTCTTT. Protein: CASSPEANTEAFF.